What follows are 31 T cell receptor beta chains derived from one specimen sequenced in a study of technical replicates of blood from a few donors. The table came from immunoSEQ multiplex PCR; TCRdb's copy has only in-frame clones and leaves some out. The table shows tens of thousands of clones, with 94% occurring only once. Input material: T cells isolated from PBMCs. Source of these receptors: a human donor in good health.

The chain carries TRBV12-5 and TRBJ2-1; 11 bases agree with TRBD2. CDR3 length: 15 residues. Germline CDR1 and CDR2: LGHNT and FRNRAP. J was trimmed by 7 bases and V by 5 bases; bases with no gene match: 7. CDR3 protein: CASGGGLAGGNEQFF. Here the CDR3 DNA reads TGTGCTAGTGGTGGGGGGCTAGCGGGAGGTAATGAGCAGTTCTTC.

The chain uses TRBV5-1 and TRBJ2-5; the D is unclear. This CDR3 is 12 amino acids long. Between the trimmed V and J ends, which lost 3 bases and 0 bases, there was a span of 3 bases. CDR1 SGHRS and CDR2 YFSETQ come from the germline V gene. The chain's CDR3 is CASSSYQETQYF. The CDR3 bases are TGCGCCAGCAGCTCGTACCAAGAGACCCAGTACTTC.

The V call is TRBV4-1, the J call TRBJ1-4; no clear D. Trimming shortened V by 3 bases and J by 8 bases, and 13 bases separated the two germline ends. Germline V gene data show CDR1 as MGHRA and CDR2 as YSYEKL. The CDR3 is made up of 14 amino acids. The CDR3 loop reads CASSQRQEGEKLFF. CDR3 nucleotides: TGCGCCAGCAGCCAGCGTCAGGAAGGAGAAAAACTGTTTTTT.

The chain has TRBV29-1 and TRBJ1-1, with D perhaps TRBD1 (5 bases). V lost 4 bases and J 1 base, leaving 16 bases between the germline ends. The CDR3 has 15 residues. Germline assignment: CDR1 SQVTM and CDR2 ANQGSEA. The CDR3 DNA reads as TGCAGCGTTGGTCTTTCAGGGTGGGGGAACACTGAAGCTTTCTTT. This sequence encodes CSVGLSGWGNTEAFF.

The CDR3, as DNA: TGTGCCAGCAGTTACTCCCAGCGAGGGTCGGACTATGGCTACACCTTC. Encoded protein: CASSYSQRGSDYGYTF. V usage is TRBV6-5 and J usage is TRBJ1-2; D call uncertain. The length of the CDR3 is 16 residues. Between the trimmed V and J ends, which lost 0 bases and 3 bases, there was a span of 14 bases. CDR1 and CDR2 from the germline V gene are MNHEY and SVGAGI.

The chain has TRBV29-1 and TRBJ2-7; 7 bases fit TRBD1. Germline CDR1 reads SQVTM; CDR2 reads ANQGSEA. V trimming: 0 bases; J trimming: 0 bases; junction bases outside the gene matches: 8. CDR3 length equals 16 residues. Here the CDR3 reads CSVEDGEGADSYEQYF. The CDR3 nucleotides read TGCAGCGTTGAAGATGGTGAGGGGGCCGACTCCTACGAGCAGTACTTC.

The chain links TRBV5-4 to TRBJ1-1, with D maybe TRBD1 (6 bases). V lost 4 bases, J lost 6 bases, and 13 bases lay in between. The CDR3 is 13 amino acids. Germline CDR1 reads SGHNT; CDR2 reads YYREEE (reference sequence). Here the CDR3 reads CASSRQGLPEAFF. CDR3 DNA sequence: TGTGCCAGCAGCCGGCAGGGGCTACCTGAAGCTTTCTTT. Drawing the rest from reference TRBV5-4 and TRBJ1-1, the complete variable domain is ETGVTQSPTHLIKTRGQQVTLRCSSQSGHNTVSWYQQALGQGPQFIFQYYREEENGRGNFPPRFSGLQFPNYSSELNVNALELDDSALYLCASSRQGLPEAFFGQGTRLTVV.

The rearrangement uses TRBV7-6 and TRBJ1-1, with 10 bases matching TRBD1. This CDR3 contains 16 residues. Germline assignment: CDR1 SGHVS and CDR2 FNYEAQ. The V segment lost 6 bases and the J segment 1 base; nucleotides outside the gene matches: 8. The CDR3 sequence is CASRPGTGAPNTEAFF. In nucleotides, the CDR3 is TGTGCCAGCAGACCGGGGACAGGGGCCCCGAACACTGAAGCTTTCTTT.

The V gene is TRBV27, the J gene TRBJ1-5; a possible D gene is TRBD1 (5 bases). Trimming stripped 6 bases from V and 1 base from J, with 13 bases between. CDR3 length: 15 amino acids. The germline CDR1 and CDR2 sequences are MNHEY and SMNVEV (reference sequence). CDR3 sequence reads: CASRPMGGSNQPQHF. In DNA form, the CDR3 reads TGTGCCAGCAGACCTATGGGGGGGAGCAATCAGCCCCAGCATTTT.

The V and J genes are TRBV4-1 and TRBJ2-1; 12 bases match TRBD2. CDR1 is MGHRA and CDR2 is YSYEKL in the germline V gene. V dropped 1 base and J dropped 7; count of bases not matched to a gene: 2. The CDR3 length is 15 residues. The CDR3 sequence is CASSQGLAGENEQFF. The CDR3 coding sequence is TGCGCCAGCAGCCAAGGACTAGCGGGGGAAAATGAGCAGTTCTTC.

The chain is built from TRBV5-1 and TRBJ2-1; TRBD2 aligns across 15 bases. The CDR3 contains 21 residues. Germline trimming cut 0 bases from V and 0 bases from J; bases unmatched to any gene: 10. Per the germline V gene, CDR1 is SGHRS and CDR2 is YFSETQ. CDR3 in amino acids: CASSLGTSGRVPFPSYNEQFF. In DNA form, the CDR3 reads TGCGCCAGCAGCTTGGGGACTAGCGGGAGGGTCCCCTTTCCCTCCTACAATGAGCAGTTCTTC.

CDR3 nucleotide sequence: TGTGCCAGCAGCCAAGATGAGGGGGCGAAACTTGAAGCTTTCTTT. Translated: CASSQDEGAKLEAFF. The V call is TRBV4-2, the J call TRBJ1-1; the match to TRBD1 covers 7 bases. This CDR3 is built from 15 residues. V was pared by 0 bases and J by 7 bases, with 8 bases of the junction left unmatched. Germline values: CDR1 LGHNA, CDR2 YNFKEQ.

CDR3 in amino acids: CSARSYEKLFF. For the CDR3, the DNA is TGCAGTGCTAGGTCGTATGAAAAACTGTTTTTT. The rearrangement joins TRBV20-1 to TRBJ1-4; no clear D gene. The germline gives CDR1 DFQATT, CDR2 SNEGSKA (reference sequence). This CDR3 has 11 amino acids. V dropped 3 bases and J dropped 6 bases, with 5 bases sitting between them.

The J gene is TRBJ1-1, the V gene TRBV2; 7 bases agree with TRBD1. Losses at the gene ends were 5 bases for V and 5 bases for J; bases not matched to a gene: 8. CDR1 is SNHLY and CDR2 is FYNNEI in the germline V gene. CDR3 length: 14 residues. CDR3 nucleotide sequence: TGTGCCAGCAGTCAGGGGGGCATGGTGACTGAAGCTTTCTTT. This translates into CASSQGGMVTEAFF.

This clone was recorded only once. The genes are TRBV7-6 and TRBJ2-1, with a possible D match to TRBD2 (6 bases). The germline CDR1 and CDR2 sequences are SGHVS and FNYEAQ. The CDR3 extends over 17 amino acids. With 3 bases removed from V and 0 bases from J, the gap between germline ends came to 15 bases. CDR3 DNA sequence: TGTGCCAGCAGCTTCGCCCCAAGCGGGTCCTCCTACAATGAGCAGTTCTTC. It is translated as CASSFAPSGSSYNEQFF.

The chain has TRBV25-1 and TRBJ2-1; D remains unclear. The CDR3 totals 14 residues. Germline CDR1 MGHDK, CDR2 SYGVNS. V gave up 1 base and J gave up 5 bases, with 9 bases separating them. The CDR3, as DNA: TGTGCCAGCAGTGAATTGGTGGCAGACAATGAGCAGTTCTTC. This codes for CASSELVADNEQFF.

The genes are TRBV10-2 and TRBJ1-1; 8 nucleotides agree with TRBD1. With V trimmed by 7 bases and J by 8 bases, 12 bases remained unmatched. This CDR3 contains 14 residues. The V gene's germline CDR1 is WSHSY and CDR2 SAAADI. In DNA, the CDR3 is TGCGCCAGCACCCCGGCCGGGCAGGGGGCCGAAGCTTTCTTT. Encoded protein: CASTPAGQGAEAFF.

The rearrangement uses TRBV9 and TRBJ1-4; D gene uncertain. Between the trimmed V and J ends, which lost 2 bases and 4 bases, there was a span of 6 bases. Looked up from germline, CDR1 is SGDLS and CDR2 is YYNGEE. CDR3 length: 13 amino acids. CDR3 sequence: CASSVRFNEKLFF. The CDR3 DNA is TGTGCCAGCAGCGTCCGGTTTAATGAAAAACTGTTTTTT.

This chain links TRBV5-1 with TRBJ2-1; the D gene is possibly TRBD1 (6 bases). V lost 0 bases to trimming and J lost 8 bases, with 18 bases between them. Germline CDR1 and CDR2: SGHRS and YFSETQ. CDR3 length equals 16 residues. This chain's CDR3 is CASSLVGTLSGDEQFF. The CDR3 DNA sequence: TGCGCCAGCAGCTTGGTCGGGACATTATCGGGCGATGAGCAGTTCTTC.

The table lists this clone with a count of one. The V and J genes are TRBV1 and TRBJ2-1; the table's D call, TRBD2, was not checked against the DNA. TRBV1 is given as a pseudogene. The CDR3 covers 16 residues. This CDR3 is CTSSQDSSGSMNEQFF. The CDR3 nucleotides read TGCACCAGCAGCCAAGATAGTAGCGGGAGTATGAATGAGCAGTTCTTC.

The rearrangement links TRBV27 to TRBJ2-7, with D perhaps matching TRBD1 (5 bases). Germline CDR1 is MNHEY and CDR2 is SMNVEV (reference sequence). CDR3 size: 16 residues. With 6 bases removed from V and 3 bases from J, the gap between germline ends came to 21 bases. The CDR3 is CASSPIWTHIGYEQYF. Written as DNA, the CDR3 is TGTGCCAGCAGCCCAATCTGGACACACATAGGCTACGAGCAGTACTTC.

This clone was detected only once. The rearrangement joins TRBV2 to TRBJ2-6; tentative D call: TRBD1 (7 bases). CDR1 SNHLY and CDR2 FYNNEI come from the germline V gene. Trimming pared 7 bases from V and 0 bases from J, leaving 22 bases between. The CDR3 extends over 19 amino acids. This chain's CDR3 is CASIKGSGQEGSGANVLTF. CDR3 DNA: TGTGCCAGCATTAAGGGATCAGGACAGGAGGGCTCTGGGGCCAACGTCCTGACTTTC.

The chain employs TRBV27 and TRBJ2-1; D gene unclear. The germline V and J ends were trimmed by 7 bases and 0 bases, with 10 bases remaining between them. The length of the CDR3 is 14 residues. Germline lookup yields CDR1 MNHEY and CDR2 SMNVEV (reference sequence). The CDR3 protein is CASTSSGSYNEQFF. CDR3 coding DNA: TGTGCCAGCACCTCTTCGGGCTCCTACAATGAGCAGTTCTTC.

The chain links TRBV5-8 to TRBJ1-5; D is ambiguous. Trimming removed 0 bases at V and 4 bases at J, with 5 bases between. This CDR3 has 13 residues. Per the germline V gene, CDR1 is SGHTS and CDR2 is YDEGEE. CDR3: CASSLARNQPQHF. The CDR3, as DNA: TGTGCCAGCAGCTTGGCGAGGAATCAGCCCCAGCATTTT.

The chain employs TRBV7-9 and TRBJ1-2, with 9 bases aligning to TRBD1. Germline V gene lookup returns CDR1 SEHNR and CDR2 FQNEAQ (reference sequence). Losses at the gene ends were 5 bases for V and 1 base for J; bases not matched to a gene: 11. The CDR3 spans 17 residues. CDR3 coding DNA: TGTGCCAGCAGCCAGACCCGACAGGGGGAAAATAACTATGGCTACACCTTC. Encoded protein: CASSQTRQGENNYGYTF.

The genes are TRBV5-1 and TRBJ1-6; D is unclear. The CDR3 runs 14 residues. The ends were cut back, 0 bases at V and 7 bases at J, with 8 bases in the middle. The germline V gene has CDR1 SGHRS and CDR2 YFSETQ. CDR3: CASSLETENSPLHF. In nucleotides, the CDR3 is TGCGCCAGCAGCTTGGAAACAGAAAATTCACCCCTCCACTTT.

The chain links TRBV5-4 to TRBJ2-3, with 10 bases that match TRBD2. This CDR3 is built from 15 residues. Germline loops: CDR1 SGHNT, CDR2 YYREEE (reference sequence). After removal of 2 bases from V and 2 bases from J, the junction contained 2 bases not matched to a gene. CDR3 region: CASSFGTSDTDTQYF. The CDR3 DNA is TGTGCCAGCAGCTTCGGGACTAGCGACACAGATACGCAGTATTTT.

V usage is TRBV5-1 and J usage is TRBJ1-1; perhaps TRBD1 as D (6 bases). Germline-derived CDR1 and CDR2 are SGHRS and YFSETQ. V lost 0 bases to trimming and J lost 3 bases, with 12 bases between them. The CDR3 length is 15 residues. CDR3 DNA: TGCGCCAGCAGCTTGGTGGCAGGGGCCCACACTGAAGCTTTCTTT. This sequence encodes CASSLVAGAHTEAFF.

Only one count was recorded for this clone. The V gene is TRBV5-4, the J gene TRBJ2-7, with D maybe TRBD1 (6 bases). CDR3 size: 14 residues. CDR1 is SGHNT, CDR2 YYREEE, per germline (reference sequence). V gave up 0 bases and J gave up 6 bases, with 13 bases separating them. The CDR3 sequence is CASSLARGSLEQYF. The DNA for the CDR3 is TGTGCCAGCAGCTTGGCCAGGGGTTCCCTCGAGCAGTACTTC.

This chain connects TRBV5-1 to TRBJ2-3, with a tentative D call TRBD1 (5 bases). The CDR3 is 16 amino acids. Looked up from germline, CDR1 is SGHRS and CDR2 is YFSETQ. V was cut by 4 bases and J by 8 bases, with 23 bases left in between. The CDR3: CASSQDRLPAFGTQYF. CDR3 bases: TGCGCCAGCAGCCAAGACAGATTGCCGGCCTTCGGTACGCAGTATTTT.

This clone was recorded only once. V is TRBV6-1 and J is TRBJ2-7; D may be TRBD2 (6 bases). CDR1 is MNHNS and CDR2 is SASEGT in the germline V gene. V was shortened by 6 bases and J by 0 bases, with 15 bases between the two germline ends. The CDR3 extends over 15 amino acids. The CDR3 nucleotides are TGTGCCAGCAGGGGCGCGGGCGGGGCCTCCTACGAGCAGTACTTC. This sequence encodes CASRGAGGASYEQYF.